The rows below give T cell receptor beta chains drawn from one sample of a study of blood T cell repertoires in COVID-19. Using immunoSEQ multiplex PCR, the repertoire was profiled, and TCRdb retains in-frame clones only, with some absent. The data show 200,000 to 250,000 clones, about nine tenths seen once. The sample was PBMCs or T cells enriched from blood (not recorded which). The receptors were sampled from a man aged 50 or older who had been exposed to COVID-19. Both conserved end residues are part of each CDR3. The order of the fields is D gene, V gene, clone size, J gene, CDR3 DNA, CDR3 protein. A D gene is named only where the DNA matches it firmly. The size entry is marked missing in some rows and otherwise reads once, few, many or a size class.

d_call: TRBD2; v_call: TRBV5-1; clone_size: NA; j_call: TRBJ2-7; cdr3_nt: TGCGCCAGCAGCCTTAGCGGGGGGACAATCTACGAGCAGTACTTC; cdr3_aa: CASSLSGGTIYEQYF
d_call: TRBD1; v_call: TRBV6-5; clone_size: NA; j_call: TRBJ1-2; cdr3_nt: TGTGCCAGCAGTAGGACAGGGGGCCACTATGGCTACACCTTC; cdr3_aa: CASSRTGGHYGYTF
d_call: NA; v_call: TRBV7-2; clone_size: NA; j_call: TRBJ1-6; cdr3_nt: TGTGCCAGCAGCTTAGCGTCAGGACAGACCTATAATTCACCCCTCCACTTT; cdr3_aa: CASSLASGQTYNSPLHF
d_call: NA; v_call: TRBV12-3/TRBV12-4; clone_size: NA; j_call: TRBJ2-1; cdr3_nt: TGTGCCAGCAGTTATAGGGGGACCGATGAGCAGTTCTTC; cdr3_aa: CASSYRGTDEQFF
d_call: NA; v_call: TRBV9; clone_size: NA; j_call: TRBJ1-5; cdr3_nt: TGTGCCAGCAGCGTGGGGCAGGGTGATCAGCCCCAGCATTTT; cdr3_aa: CASSVGQGDQPQHF
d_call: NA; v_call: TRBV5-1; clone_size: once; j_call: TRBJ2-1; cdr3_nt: TGCGCCAGCTCCGCTTCGTCGCGGCACTACAATGAGCAGTTCTTC; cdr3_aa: CASSASSRHYNEQFF
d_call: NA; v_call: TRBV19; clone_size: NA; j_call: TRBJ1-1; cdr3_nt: TGTGCCAGTCTGAGGAACACTGAAGCTTTCTTT; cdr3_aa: CASLRNTEAFF
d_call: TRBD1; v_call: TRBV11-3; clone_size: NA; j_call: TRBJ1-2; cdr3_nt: TGTGCCAGCAGCCTGGGACAGGGAAGGAACTATGGCTACACCTTC; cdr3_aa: CASSLGQGRNYGYTF
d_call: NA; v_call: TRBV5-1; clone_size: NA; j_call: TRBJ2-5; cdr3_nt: TGCGCCAGCAGCCGGAGAGCCGGCCGGGGAGAGACCCAGTACTTC; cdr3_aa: CASSRRAGRGETQYF
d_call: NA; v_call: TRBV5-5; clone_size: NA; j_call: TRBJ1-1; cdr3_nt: TGTGCCAGCAGCTTGGTGGGACAGAACACTGAAGCTTTCTTT; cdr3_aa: CASSLVGQNTEAFF
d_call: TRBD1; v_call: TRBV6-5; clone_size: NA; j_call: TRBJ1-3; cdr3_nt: TGTGCCAGCAGCACAGGGGGCGCGGGAAACACCATATATTTT; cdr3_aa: CASSTGGAGNTIYF
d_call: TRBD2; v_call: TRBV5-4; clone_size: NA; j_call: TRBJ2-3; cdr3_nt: TGTGCCAGCAGCCCCCGGGGGGAGGGTAGCACAGATACGCAGTATTTT; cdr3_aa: CASSPRGEGSTDTQYF